The source of this T cell receptor beta chain is a study of cytomegalovirus exposure and HLA in healthy donors. Use of 60 Vbeta and 13 Jbeta primers characterized the PCR. Original methodology: Counted up in a later analysis, unique TCR beta chains came to some 82 million, with around 9.9 million shared. Assay: immunoSEQ multiplex PCR; the TCRdb copy retains only in-frame clones and omits some. V, J and clone size are taken as reported in that table, and D and trimming were inferred from the DNA itself. The sample consists of some 170,000 clones, around 77% of them appearing once. Germline V gene lookup returns CDR1 PRHDT and CDR2 FYEKMQ (reference sequence). The CDR3 is 15 amino acids. The junction had 7 bases not matched to a gene; V was cut back by 5 bases and J by 9 bases. Study results and limitations: From TCR beta sequences, most subjects' HLA-A and HLA-B alleles were reportedly predicted accurately. Fewer N-insertions (relative to the approximately 700-donor mean) were reportedly seen in an Asian-associated ancestry cluster in a later analysis. Associated with cytomegalovirus, according to the listing, were 150 to 200 TCR beta chains.

Remarks on this clone: Its specificity is not known.

The J gene is TRBJ2-1, the V gene TRBV13; the match to TRBD2 covers 13 bases. Sequencing was done on a sample of PBMCs. The TCR sequence derives from a woman aged 40 to 49 in good health and CMV-seronegative. The CDR3 DNA reads as TGTGCCAGCAGCCAGGGACTAGCGGGGTCGGCTGAGCAGTTCTTC. It encodes CASSQGLAGSAEQFF.